The 6 T cell receptor beta chains in this list originate from one sample, sequenced in a study of lung T cells in sarcoidosis with Löfgren's syndrome. MiXCR was run by TCRdb on the reads, yielding one entry per CDR3 protein. The sample lists tens of thousands of distinct CDR3 sequences; 20% to 25% were seen once. Sequenced sample: CD4+ T cells from PBMCs. These receptors were collected from a human donor with sarcoidosis (Löfgren's syndrome or another form), or a control subject (not recorded which).

The sample holds many counts of this clonotype. The V gene is TRBV2, the J gene TRBJ2-2; D might be TRBD1 (6 bases). The CDR3 is 16 residues long. Trimming pared 4 bases from V and 0 bases from J, leaving 12 bases between. Germline V lookup: CDR1 SNHLY, CDR2 FYNNEI. CDR3 sequence: CASSVQAGANTGELFF. In nucleotides, the CDR3 is TGTGCCAGCAGTGTACAGGCAGGGGCGAACACCGGGGAGCTGTTTTTT.

This clonotype was seen at least ten times. This chain connects TRBV20-1 to TRBJ2-5, with 7 bases aligning to TRBD2. CDR1 and CDR2 (germline): DFQATT, SNEGSKA (reference sequence). The trim removed 5 bases at V and 4 bases at J, leaving 19 bases unmatched. The CDR3 loop spans 17 amino acids. CDR3 nucleotides: TGCAGTGCTTCATCACCTTCCGGGACCGGGAGGCGAGAGACCCAGTACTTC. As protein: CSASSPSGTGRRETQYF.

This clonotype was observed many times. This chain uses TRBV4-3 with TRBJ2-3; 10 bases map to TRBD2. Germline-derived CDR1 and CDR2 are LGHNA and YSLEER. Trimming removed 0 bases from V and 5 bases from J; junction bases left unmatched: 5. This CDR3 comprises 16 residues. CDR3 region: CASSQELAGGGDTQYF. The CDR3 region has the DNA TGCGCCAGCAGCCAAGAGTTAGCGGGAGGTGGAGATACGCAGTATTTT.

The sample holds a few counts of this clonotype. The J gene is TRBJ1-6, the V gene TRBV2; D gene uncertain. The CDR3 extends over 16 amino acids. V lost 6 bases, J lost 0 bases, and 12 bases lay in between. Per the germline V gene, CDR1 is SNHLY and CDR2 is FYNNEI. CDR3 in DNA: TGTGCCAGCAGATCCGACGGCCTCTCCTATAATTCACCCCTCCACTTT. Its translation: CASRSDGLSYNSPLHF.

This clonotype was counted at least ten times. The CDR3 nucleotides are TGTGCCAGCAGTTCTCTGGGCGGCGCGGGACTAGCGGTAGGCGAGCAGTACTTC. It translates to CASSSLGGAGLAVGEQYF. This sequence joins TRBV28 and TRBJ2-7, with 11 positions matching TRBD2. The CDR3 covers 18 residues. CDR1 and CDR2 (germline): MDHEN, SYDVKM. Trimming cost V 4 bases and J 6 bases; bases outside gene matches: 17.

This clonotype was counted between two and nine times. The chain combines TRBV11-1 with TRBJ2-5; D is possibly TRBD1 (6 bases). Germline V gene data show CDR1 as SGHAT and CDR2 as FQDESV (reference sequence). Trimming shortened V by 4 bases and J by 1 base, and 13 bases separated the two germline ends. The length of the CDR3 is 15 residues. CDR3 nucleotide sequence: TGTGCCAGCAGCTATAACAGCAGGGGCCAAGAGACCCAGTACTTC. It codes for CASSYNSRGQETQYF. Supplemented by reference TRBV11-1 and TRBJ2-5, the full variable domain reads EAEVAQSPRYKITEKSQAVAFWCDPISGHATLYWYRQILGQGPELLVQFQDESVVDDSQLPKDRFSAERLKGVDSTLKIQPAELGDSAMYLCASSYNSRGQETQYFGPGTRLLVL.